These 20 T cell receptor beta chains were sequenced from one sample in a study of blood T cell repertoires in COVID-19. TCRdb keeps only in-frame clones here, not all; method: immunoSEQ multiplex PCR. The data hold approximately 54,000 clones, with over 90% observed a single time. The specimen sequenced was peripheral blood. The receptors were sampled from a man in his fifties with acute or convalescent COVID-19.

The chain employs TRBV7-5 and TRBJ2-3; the table's TRBD2 call for D was not verified on the DNA. TRBV7-5 is assigned pseudogene status. This CDR3 region has 12 residues. The CDR3 reads CVRSLITDTQYF. In DNA form, the CDR3 reads TGTGTCAGAAGCCTAATCACAGATACGCAGTATTTT.

The V and J genes are TRBV27 and TRBJ1-1; possible D gene TRBD1, 5 bases. CDR3 length: 14 residues. Germline CDR1 reads MNHEY; CDR2 reads SMNVEV (reference sequence). V shed 4 bases and J shed 4 bases, with 13 bases lying between them. CDR3 coding DNA: TGTGCCAGCAGTTATAGCCAGGGAGGCACTGAAGCTTTCTTT. This sequence encodes CASSYSQGGTEAFF.

The chain joins TRBV9 to TRBJ2-5; 10 bases agree with TRBD2. With 2 bases clipped from V and 5 bases from J, the junction kept 6 bases outside the gene matches. The CDR3 totals 15 residues. Germline loops: CDR1 SGDLS, CDR2 YYNGEE. CDR3 amino acids: CASSVSGRAAETQYF. In nucleotides, the CDR3 is TGTGCCAGCAGCGTGAGCGGGAGGGCCGCGGAGACCCAGTACTTC.

V gene TRBV19 combines with J gene TRBJ2-3, with unresolved D. The CDR3 has 12 residues. CDR1 LNHDA and CDR2 SQIVND come from the germline V gene (reference sequence). The V and J ends lost 7 bases and 6 bases respectively, with 11 bases between them. The chain's CDR3 is CASIAAGDTQYF. CDR3 coding DNA: TGTGCCAGTATCGCGGCTGGGGATACGCAGTATTTT.

About this clone itself: Other DNA sequences within the sample encode an identical CDR3. The CDR3 DNA sequence: TGTGCCAGTAGCCCGGGACTAGCGGGCACCGGGGAGCTGTTTTTT. Protein product: CASSPGLAGTGELFF. The chain has TRBV19 and TRBJ2-2, with 12 bases aligning to TRBD2. The CDR3 covers 15 residues. The junction had 3 bases not matched to a gene; V was cut back by 6 bases and J by 4 bases. Germline V gene sequence: CDR1 LNHDA, CDR2 SQIVND (reference sequence).

The J gene is TRBJ2-3, the V gene TRBV30; 7 bases line up with TRBD1. There are 16 residues in the CDR3. V lost 0 bases, J lost 4 bases, and 10 bases stayed unmatched. Germline CDR1 GTSNPN, CDR2 SVGIG (reference sequence). In DNA, the CDR3 is TGTGCCTGGAGTGTTGGTCGGCAGGGGGTGGCAGATACGCAGTATTTT. It is translated as CAWSVGRQGVADTQYF.

The chain joins TRBV29-1 to TRBJ1-2; 9 nucleotides line up with TRBD1. The length of the CDR3 is 14 residues. CDR1 and CDR2 from the germline V gene are SQVTM and ANQGSEA. With V trimmed by 1 base and J by 3 bases, 3 bases remained unmatched. The CDR3 here is CSVEVTGGHYGYTF. The CDR3 nucleotides read TGCAGCGTTGAAGTCACAGGGGGCCACTATGGCTACACCTTC. The variable domain in full, with the rest retrieved from reference TRBV29-1 and TRBJ1-2, is SAVISQKPSRDICQRGTSLTIQCQVDSQVTMMFWYRQQPGQSLTLIATANQGSEATYESGFVIDKFPISRPNLTFSTLTVSNMSPEDSSIYLCSVEVTGGHYGYTFGSGTRLTVV.

This clone was counted once. This chain links TRBV7-2 with TRBJ1-5; possible D gene TRBD1, 6 bases. The CDR3 contains 16 residues. Looked up from germline, CDR1 is SGHTA and CDR2 is FQGNSA. The V gene lost 1 base and the J gene lost 4 bases, with 14 bases spanning the gap. The CDR3 DNA sequence: TGTGCCAGCAGCTTAGTAGGGGGGGACCTTAATCAGCCCCAGCATTTT. It yields the protein CASSLVGGDLNQPQHF.

The chain employs TRBV18 and TRBJ2-1, with 8 bases identical to TRBD2. This CDR3 contains 14 residues. Per the germline V gene, CDR1 is KGHSH and CDR2 is LQKENI. After removal of 7 bases from V and 10 bases from J, the junction contained 12 bases not matched to a gene. The CDR3 region has the DNA TGTGCCAGCTGCTCGGGACTAGGGGGGATGGAGCAGTTCTTC. It codes for CASCSGLGGMEQFF.

The chain joins TRBV10-3 to TRBJ1-6; TRBD1 aligns across 7 bases. The length of the CDR3 is 16 residues. Germline V gene lookup returns CDR1 ENHRY and CDR2 SYGVKD. V lost 6 bases to trimming and J lost 6 bases; unmatched junction nucleotides: 11. For the CDR3, the DNA is TGTGCCATCAGCGCCGGGACAGTCGGCCTTAATTCACCCCTCCACTTT. Its translation is CAISAGTVGLNSPLHF.

The chain links TRBV12-5 to TRBJ2-1; D remains ambiguous. V shed 3 bases and J shed 9 bases, with 18 bases lying between them. Germline V gene sequence: CDR1 LGHNT, CDR2 FRNRAP. The CDR3 is made up of 15 amino acids. The CDR3 DNA reads TGTGCTAGTGGTTTACGTACTCTTGCTTTTAGTGAGCAGTTCTTC. It codes for CASGLRTLAFSEQFF.

The chain employs TRBV24-1 and TRBJ2-5, with 10 bases that match TRBD1. After removal of 2 bases from V and 5 bases from J, the junction contained 7 bases not matched to a gene. Per germline, CDR1 KGHDR and CDR2 SFDVKD. The CDR3 length is 16 residues. This CDR3 is CATSDSGTGDRETQYF. The CDR3, as DNA: TGTGCCACCAGTGATTCCGGGACAGGGGATAGGGAGACCCAGTACTTC.

The chain recombines TRBV19 with TRBJ1-5; TRBD1 matches 9 bases. The V gene's germline CDR1 is LNHDA and CDR2 SQIVND (reference sequence). The length of the CDR3 is 18 residues. With V trimmed by 1 base and J by 2 bases, 9 bases remained unmatched. The CDR3 region is CASSIAGQGSLRNQPQHF. CDR3 bases: TGTGCCAGTAGTATAGCGGGACAGGGCTCCCTACGCAATCAGCCCCAGCATTTT.

The chain employs TRBV7-2 and TRBJ2-6; TRBD1 is a possible D gene (5 bases). This CDR3 is 16 amino acids long. The germline V and J ends were trimmed by 4 bases and 0 bases, with 10 bases remaining between them. Germline lookup yields CDR1 SGHTA and CDR2 FQGNSA. The CDR3 DNA follows: TGTGCCAGCAGCTCAAACAGGAGCTCTGGGGCCAACGTCCTGACTTTC. Its translation is CASSSNRSSGANVLTF.

The gene calls are TRBV21-1 and TRBJ2-7; TRBD2 is the table's D call, not checked against the DNA. TRBV21-1 is a pseudogene. The CDR3 has 15 residues. CDR3 nucleotide sequence: TGTGCCAGCAGCCTTCCGGGACTAGAGGGGGTCGAGCAGTACTTC. Protein sequence: CASSLPGLEGVEQYF.

This clone was observed a handful of times. The rearrangement uses TRBV6-5 and TRBJ2-7, with 9 bases identical to TRBD1. CDR1 and CDR2 (germline): MNHEY, SVGAGI. This CDR3 contains 12 residues. V was pared by 10 bases and J by 5 bases, with 6 bases of the junction left unmatched. The CDR3: CATRDRVNEQYF. CDR3 sequence (DNA): TGTGCCACCCGGGACAGGGTCAACGAGCAGTACTTC.

The chain carries TRBV6-5 and TRBJ2-7; D might be TRBD2 (5 bases). The CDR3 extends over 13 amino acids. V lost 4 bases and J 3 bases, leaving 10 bases between the germline ends. CDR1 is MNHEY and CDR2 is SVGAGI in the germline V gene. The CDR3 sequence is CASSSLGSYEQYF. CDR3 bases: TGTGCCAGCAGTTCCCTGGGGAGCTACGAGCAGTACTTC.

CDR3 amino acids: CASSTELNTGELFF. CDR3 DNA sequence: TGTGCCAGTTCGACAGAGCTGAACACCGGGGAGCTGTTTTTT. The chain combines TRBV6-4 with TRBJ2-2; perhaps TRBD1 as D (5 bases). The CDR3 contains 14 residues. V lost 9 bases to trimming and J lost 1 base, with 12 bases between them. Germline V gene lookup returns CDR1 MRHNA and CDR2 SNTAGT.

The chain employs TRBV29-1 and TRBJ2-3; 11 nucleotides match TRBD2. Germline assignment: CDR1 SQVTM and CDR2 ANQGSEA. J was trimmed by 4 bases and V by 4 bases; bases with no gene match: 4. This CDR3 spans 14 amino acids. The CDR3 loop is CSVALAGGADTQYF. The CDR3, as DNA: TGCAGCGTTGCTCTAGCGGGAGGTGCAGATACGCAGTATTTT.

This clone was found once. The chain links TRBV9 to TRBJ1-4, with a tentative D call TRBD1 (5 bases). The ends were cut back, 2 bases at V and 8 bases at J, with 13 bases in the middle. Germline V gene lookup returns CDR1 SGDLS and CDR2 YYNGEE. The CDR3 runs 14 residues. CDR3 nucleotide sequence: TGTGCCAGCAGCGTCCGGGGGAAAGAGGAAAAACTGTTTTTT. Residues: CASSVRGKEEKLFF.